This T cell receptor beta chain stems from a study of identical twins. General observations from the study: Twin pairs had excess sharing that was weaker in beta out-of-frame sequences. The more abundant beta clonotypes in cord blood had fewer insertions, and memory repertoires did not show this.

TCRdb re-derived calls from the 5' RACE reads in MiXCR, one entry per CDR3 protein. The sample has more than 650,000 distinct CDR3 sequences, around 6.1% seen once. This CDR3 comprises 16 residues. The ends were cut back, 5 bases at V and 3 bases at J, with 20 bases in the middle. CDR1 SGHTA and CDR2 FQGNSA come from the germline V gene. Details on this clonotype: Its target is not known.

The chain uses TRBV7-2 and TRBJ2-7; D is perhaps TRBD1 (6 bases). This receptor was identified in a man aged 18 to 30 in good health. Specimen: naive T cells sorted from blood. The CDR3 sequence: CASSPRGRQRGYEQYF. CDR3 DNA: TGTGCCAGCAGCCCAAGGGGGAGACAGAGGGGCTACGAGCAGTACTTC.